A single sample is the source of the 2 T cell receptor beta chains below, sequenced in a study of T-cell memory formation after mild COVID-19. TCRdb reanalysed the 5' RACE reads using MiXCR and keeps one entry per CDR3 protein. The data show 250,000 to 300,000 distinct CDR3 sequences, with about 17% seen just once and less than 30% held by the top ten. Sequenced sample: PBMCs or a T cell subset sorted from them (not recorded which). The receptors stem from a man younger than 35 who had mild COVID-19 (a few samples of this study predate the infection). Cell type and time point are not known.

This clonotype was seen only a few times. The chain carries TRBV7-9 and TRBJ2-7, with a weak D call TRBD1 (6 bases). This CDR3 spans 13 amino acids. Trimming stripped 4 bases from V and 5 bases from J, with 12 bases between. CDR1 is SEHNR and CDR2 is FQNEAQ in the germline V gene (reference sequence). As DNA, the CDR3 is TGTGCCAGCAGCTCGTCCGGGACAAACGAGCAGTACTTC. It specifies CASSSSGTNEQYF.

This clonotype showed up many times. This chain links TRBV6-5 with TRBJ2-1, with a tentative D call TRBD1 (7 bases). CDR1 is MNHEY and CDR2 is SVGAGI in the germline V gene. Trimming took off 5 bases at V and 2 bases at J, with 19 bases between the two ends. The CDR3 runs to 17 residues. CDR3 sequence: CASSVSGGTVAYNEQFF. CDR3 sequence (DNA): TGTGCCAGCAGTGTTTCTGGCGGGACAGTAGCCTACAATGAGCAGTTCTTC.